This T cell receptor beta chain derives from a study of OX40 agonist ivuxolimab in advanced cancers. A remark on this clone: Antigen: not known.

Autoimmune disease history or systemic immunosuppression led to patients being barred. V dropped 3 bases and J dropped 5; count of bases not matched to a gene: 6. This CDR3 comprises 15 residues. Per the germline V gene, CDR1 is SGHTA and CDR2 is FQGNSA. Profiling relied on immunoSEQ multiplex PCR, and the TCRdb table lists in-frame clones only, not all of them. The data contain around 57,000 clones, roughly 88% of them singletons. Regarding the study as a whole: Average numbers of expanded clones were greater in CD8+ T cells than in CD4+. The study observed clonal expansion of CD4+ and CD8+ blood T cells by week 6 at 0.1 to 3.0 mg/kg. With doses of 0.1-3.0 mg/kg, partial responders showed among the lowest clonal expansion.

This sample comprised CD4+ or CD8+ T cells sorted from blood, obtained in a trial of the OX40 agonist ivuxolimab. The V gene is TRBV7-2, the J gene TRBJ2-1; 8 nucleotides match TRBD2. The sequence was obtained from an adult with an advanced solid tumor such as melanoma, head and neck, liver or kidney cancer. The CDR3 loop reads CASSLAGGKDNEQFF. The CDR3 bases are TGTGCCAGCAGCTTGGCGGGGGGCAAGGACAATGAGCAGTTCTTC.